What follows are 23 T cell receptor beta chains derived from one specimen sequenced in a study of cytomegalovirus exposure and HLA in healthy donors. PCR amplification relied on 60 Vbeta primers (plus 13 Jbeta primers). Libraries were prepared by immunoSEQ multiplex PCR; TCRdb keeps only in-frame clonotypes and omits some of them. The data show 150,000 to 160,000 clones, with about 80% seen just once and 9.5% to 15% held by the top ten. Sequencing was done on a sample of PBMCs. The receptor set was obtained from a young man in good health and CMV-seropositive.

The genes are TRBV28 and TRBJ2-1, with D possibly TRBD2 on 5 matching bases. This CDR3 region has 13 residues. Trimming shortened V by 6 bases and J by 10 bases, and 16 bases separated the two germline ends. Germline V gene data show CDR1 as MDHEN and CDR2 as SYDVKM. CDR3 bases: TGTGCCAGCAGGACACTTGAGACGGGGGAGCAGTTCTTC. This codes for CASRTLETGEQFF.

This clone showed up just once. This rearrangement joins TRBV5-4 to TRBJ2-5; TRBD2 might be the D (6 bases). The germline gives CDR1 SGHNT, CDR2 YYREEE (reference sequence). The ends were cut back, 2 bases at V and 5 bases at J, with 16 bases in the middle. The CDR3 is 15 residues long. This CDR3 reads CASSLGRDGRETQYF. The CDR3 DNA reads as TGTGCCAGCAGCTTAGGGCGGGATGGGAGGGAGACCCAGTACTTC.

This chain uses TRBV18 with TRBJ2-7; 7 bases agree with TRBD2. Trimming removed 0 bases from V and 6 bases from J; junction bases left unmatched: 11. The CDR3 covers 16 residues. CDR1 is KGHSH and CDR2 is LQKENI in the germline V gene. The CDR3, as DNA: TGTGCCAGCTCACCACCCCTTCGTGGGGGGGAAGGCGAGCAGTACTTC. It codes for CASSPPLRGGEGEQYF.

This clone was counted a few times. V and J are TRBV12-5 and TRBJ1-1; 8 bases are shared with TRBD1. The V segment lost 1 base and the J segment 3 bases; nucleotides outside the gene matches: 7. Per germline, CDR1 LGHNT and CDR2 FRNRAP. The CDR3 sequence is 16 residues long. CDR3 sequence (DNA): TGTGCTAGTGGTTTGGCCACGACAGGGGTGGACACTGAAGCTTTCTTT. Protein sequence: CASGLATTGVDTEAFF. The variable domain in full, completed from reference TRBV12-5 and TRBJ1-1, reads DARVTQTPRHKVTEMGQEVTMRCQPILGHNTVFWYRQTMMQGLELLAYFRNRAPLDDSGMPKDRFSAEMPDATLATLKIQPSEPRDSAVYFCASGLATTGVDTEAFFGQGTRLTVV.

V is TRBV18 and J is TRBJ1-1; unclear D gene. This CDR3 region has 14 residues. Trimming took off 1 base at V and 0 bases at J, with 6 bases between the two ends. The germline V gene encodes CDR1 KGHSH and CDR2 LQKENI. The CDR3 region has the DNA TGTGCCAGCTCACCACAGAGATTGAACACTGAAGCTTTCTTT. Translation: CASSPQRLNTEAFF.

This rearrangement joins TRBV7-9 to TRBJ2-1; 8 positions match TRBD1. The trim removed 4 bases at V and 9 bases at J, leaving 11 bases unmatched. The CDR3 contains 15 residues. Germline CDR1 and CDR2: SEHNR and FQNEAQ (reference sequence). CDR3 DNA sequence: TGTGCCAGCAGCTCAGGTTTGGATACAGGGGGTGAGCAGTTCTTC. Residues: CASSSGLDTGGEQFF.

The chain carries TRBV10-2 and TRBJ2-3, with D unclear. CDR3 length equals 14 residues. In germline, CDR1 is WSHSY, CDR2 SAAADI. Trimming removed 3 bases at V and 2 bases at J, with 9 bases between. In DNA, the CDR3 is TGCGCCAGCAGTGATCCGCAGTACACAGATACGCAGTATTTT. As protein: CASSDPQYTDTQYF.

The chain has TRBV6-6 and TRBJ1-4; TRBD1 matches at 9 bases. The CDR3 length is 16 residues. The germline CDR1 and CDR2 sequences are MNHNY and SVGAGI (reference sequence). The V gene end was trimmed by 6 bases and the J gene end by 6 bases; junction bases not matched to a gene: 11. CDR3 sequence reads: CASSPLPTGGDEKLFF. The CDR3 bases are TGTGCCAGCAGCCCCCTCCCGACAGGGGGGGATGAAAAACTGTTTTTT.

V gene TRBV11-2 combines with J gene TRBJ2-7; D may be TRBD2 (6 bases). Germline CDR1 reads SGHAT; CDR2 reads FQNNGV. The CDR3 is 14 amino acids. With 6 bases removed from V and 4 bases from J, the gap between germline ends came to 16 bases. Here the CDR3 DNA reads TGTGCCAGCAGGTCCCTAGCGCTGGAGTACGAGCAGTACTTC. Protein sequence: CASRSLALEYEQYF.

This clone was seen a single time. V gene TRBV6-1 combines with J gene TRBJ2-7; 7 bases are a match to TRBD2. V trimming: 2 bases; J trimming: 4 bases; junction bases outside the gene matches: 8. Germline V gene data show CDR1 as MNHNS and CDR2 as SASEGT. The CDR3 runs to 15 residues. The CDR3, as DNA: TGTGCCAGCAGTGAATGGGGAGGGACTTCATACGAGCAGTACTTC. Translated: CASSEWGGTSYEQYF.

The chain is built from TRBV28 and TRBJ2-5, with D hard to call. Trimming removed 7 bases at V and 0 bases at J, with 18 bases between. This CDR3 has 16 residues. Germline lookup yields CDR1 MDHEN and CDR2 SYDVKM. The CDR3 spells CASNPSGGAYQETQYF. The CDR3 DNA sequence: TGTGCCAGCAATCCTTCCGGTGGAGCGTACCAAGAGACCCAGTACTTC.

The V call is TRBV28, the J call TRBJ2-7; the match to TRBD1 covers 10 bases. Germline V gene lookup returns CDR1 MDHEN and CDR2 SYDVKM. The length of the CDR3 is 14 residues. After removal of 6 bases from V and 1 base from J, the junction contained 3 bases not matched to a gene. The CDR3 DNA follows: TGTGCCAGCAGACGACAGGGGGCTTCCTACGAGCAGTACTTC. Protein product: CASRRQGASYEQYF. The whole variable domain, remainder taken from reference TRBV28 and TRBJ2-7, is DVKVTQSSRYLVKRTGEKVFLECVQDMDHENMFWYRQDPGLGLRLIYFSYDVKMKEKGDIPEGYSVSREKKERFSLILESASTNQTSMYLCASRRQGASYEQYFGPGTRLTVT.

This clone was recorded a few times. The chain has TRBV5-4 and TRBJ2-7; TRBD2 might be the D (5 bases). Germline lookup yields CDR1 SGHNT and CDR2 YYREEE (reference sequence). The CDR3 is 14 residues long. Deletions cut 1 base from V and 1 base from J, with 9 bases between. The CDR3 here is CASSLKSGSYEQYF. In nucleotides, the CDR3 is TGTGCCAGCAGCTTGAAAAGCGGATCCTACGAGCAGTACTTC.

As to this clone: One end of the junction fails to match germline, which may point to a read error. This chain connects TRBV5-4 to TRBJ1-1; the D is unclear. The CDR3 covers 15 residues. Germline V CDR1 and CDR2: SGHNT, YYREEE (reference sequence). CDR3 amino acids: CAGSRSGSLGTEAFF. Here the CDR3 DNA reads TGTGCCGGCAGCCGGTCCGGGAGTTTGGGCACTGAAGCTTTCTTT. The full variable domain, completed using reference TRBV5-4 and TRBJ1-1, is ETGVTQSPTHLIKTRGQQVTLRCSSQSGHNTVSWYQQALGQGPQFIFQYYREEENGRGNFPPRFSGLQFPNYSSELNVNALELDDSALYLCAGSRSGSLGTEAFFGQGTRLTVV.

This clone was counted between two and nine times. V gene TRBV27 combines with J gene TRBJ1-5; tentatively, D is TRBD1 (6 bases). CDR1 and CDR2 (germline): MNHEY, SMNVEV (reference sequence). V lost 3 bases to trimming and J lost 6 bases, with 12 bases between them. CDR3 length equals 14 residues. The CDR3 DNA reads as TGTGCCAGCAGTTTGGGGGGGCGCAGTCAGCCCCAGCATTTT. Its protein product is CASSLGGRSQPQHF.

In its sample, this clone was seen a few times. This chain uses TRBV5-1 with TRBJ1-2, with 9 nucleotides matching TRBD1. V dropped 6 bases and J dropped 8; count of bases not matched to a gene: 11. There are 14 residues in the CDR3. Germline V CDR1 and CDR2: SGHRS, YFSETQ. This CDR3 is CASTPGQGGKGYTF. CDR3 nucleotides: TGCGCCAGCACCCCGGGACAGGGAGGAAAGGGCTACACCTTC.

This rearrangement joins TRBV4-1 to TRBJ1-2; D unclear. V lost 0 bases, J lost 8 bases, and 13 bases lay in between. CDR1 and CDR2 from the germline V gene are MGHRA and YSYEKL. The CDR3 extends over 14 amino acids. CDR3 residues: CASSQDPGSLGYTF. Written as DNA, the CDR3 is TGCGCCAGCAGCCAAGATCCGGGGAGTCTAGGCTACACCTTC.

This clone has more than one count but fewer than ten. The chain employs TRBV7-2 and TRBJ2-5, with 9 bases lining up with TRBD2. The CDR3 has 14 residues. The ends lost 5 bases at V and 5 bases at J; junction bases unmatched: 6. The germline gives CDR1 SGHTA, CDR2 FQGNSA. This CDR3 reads CASSPASGKETQYF. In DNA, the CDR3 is TGTGCCAGCAGCCCGGCTAGCGGGAAGGAGACCCAGTACTTC.

The CDR3 nucleotides are TGTGCCAGTAGTATTTCCGGGTCTGGGGCCAACGTCCTGACTTTC. Protein sequence: CASSISGSGANVLTF. The chain uses TRBV19 and TRBJ2-6; D is unresolved. V lost 3 bases and J lost 1, with 7 bases in between. The CDR3 covers 15 residues. CDR1 LNHDA and CDR2 SQIVND come from the germline V gene (reference sequence).

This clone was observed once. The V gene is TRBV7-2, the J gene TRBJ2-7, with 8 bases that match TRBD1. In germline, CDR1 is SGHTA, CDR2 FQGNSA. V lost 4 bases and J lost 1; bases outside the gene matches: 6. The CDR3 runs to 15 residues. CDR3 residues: CASSSRTGRSYEQYF. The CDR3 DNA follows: TGTGCCAGCAGCTCCCGGACAGGGAGGTCCTACGAGCAGTACTTC.

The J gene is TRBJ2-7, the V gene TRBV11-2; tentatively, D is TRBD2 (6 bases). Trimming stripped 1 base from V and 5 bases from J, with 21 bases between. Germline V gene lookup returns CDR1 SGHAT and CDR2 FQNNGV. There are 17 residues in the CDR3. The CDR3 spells CASSLAEVAVLSNEQYF. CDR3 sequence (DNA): TGTGCCAGCAGCTTAGCGGAGGTAGCGGTGTTGTCGAACGAGCAGTACTTC. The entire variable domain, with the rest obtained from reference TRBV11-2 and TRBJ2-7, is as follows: EAGVAQSPRYKIIEKRQSVAFWCNPISGHATLYWYQQILGQGPKLLIQFQNNGVVDDSQLPKDRFSAERLKGVDSTLKIQPAKLEDSAVYLCASSLAEVAVLSNEQYFGPGTRLTVT.

CDR3 sequence (DNA): TGTGCCAGCAGCTTAGACAACGCTCTAGCCAAAAACATTCAGTACTTC. It specifies CASSLDNALAKNIQYF. V is TRBV7-9 and J is TRBJ2-4, with unresolved D. The ends were cut back, 1 base at V and 0 bases at J, with 10 bases in the middle. Germline assignment: CDR1 SEHNR and CDR2 FQNEAQ (reference sequence). This CDR3 spans 16 amino acids.

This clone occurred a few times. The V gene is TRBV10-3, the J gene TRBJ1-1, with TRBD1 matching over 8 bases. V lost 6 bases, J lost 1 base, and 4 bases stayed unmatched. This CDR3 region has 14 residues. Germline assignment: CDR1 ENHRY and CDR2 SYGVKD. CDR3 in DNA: TGTGCCATCAGGGGGGGGACAGGGAACACTGAAGCTTTCTTT. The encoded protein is CAIRGGTGNTEAFF.